These T cell receptor beta chains were read from a single sample in a study of blood T cell repertoires in COVID-19. Profiling relied on immunoSEQ multiplex PCR, and the TCRdb table lists in-frame clones only, not all of them. This sample has some 30,000 clones; 83% occur once, and the top ten carry about 25%. Sequencing was performed on peripheral blood. These receptors originate from a man in his 70s with active COVID-19. The CDR3 runs from the conserved cysteine through the conserved F or W. D genes are given only for firm matches. The size entry is marked missing in some rows and otherwise reads once, few, many or a size class.

D,J,V,size,CDR3,DNA
-,TRBJ1-1,TRBV29-1,-,CSAGMGMNTEAFF,TGCAGCGCCGGGATGGGGATGAACACTGAAGCTTTCTTT
TRBD1,TRBJ2-7,TRBV5-1,-,CASSLQSLGQNSYEQYF,TGCGCCAGCAGCCTCCAGAGCTTGGGACAGAACTCCTACGAGCAGTACTTC
-,TRBJ2-1,TRBV4-1,-,CASSQTSTFDEQFF,TGCGCCAGCAGCCAAACTAGTACGTTTGATGAGCAGTTCTTC
TRBD2,TRBJ2-1,TRBV3-1/TRBV3-2,once,CASSLAGGPLRYNEQFF,TGTGCCAGCAGCCTAGCGGGAGGGCCTCTGAGGTACAATGAGCAGTTCTTC
TRBD1,TRBJ1-2,TRBV27,-,CASSFLDRVSNYGYTF,TGTGCCAGCAGTTTTCTGGACAGGGTGTCGAACTATGGCTACACCTTC
-,TRBJ1-1,TRBV28,-,CASSLTGEVTEAFF,TGTGCCAGCAGTTTAACCGGGGAGGTCACTGAAGCTTTCTTT
TRBD2,TRBJ2-3,TRBV19,-,CASSILAGFADTQYF,TGTGCCAGTAGTATCCTAGCGGGGTTCGCAGATACGCAGTATTTT
-,TRBJ1-2,TRBV19,-,CASSIQGFYGYTF,TGTGCCAGTAGTATTCAGGGATTCTATGGCTACACCTTC
TRBD2,TRBJ2-7,TRBV27,-,CASSLYVPSGYEQYF,TGTGCCAGCAGTTTATACGTTCCTAGCGGCTACGAGCAGTACTTC
TRBD2,TRBJ2-3,TRBV5-4,-,CASSPAGSGGTDTQYF,TGTGCCAGCAGCCCCGCGGGTAGCGGGGGCACAGATACGCAGTATTTT
TRBD1,TRBJ2-7,TRBV10-3,-,CAIHSGTGGREQYF,TGTGCCATCCATTCAGGGACAGGGGGCCGGGAGCAGTACTTC
TRBD2,TRBJ2-3,TRBV28,-,CASSNSGGTDTQYF,TGTGCCAGCAGTAATAGCGGGGGCACAGATACGCAGTATTTT
TRBD1,TRBJ1-2,TRBV7-8,-,CASSTRPGQIYGYTF,TGTGCCAGCAGCACAAGACCGGGACAGATTTATGGCTACACCTTC
-,TRBJ1-3,TRBV27,-,CASSLDGSSGNTIYF,TGTGCCAGCAGTTTAGACGGGTCCTCTGGAAACACCATATATTTT
TRBD1,TRBJ1-2,TRBV6-6,once,CASRSGQALYGYTF,TGTGCCAGCAGATCGGGACAGGCCCTCTATGGCTACACCTTC
-,TRBJ1-6,TRBV5-5,-,CASSYQQGISPLHF,TGTGCCAGCAGCTATCAACAGGGAATTTCACCCCTCCACTTT
-,TRBJ2-7,TRBV28,-,CASSRGRGYEQYF,TGTGCCAGCAGTAGGGGCAGGGGCTACGAGCAGTACTTC
-,TRBJ2-6,TRBV5-1,-,CASSLTGSGANVLTF,TGCGCCAGCAGCTTGACAGGGTCTGGGGCCAACGTCCTGACTTTC
-,TRBJ2-3,TRBV18,-,CASSPPGHGTDTQYF,TGTGCCAGCTCACCTCCGGGACATGGCACAGATACGCAGTATTTT
-,TRBJ1-1,TRBV30,-,CARGLNTEAFF,TGTGCGCGGGGGTTGAACACTGAAGCTTTCTTT
TRBD1,TRBJ2-7,TRBV11-1,-,CASSLQGQGYEQYF,TGTGCCAGCAGCTTACAGGGACAGGGGTACGAGCAGTACTTC
TRBD1,TRBJ2-5,TRBV19,few,CASSIVGQGPQETQYF,TGTGCCAGTAGTATAGTGGGACAGGGGCCTCAAGAGACCCAGTACTTC
-,TRBJ1-4,TRBV7-6,-,CASSLRTGDFNEKLFF,TGTGCCAGCAGCTTAAGAACGGGGGATTTTAATGAAAAACTGTTTTTT
-,TRBJ2-1,TRBV7-9,-,CASSSPNEASEQFF,TGTGCCAGCAGCTCCCCGAATGAGGCCAGTGAGCAGTTCTTC
-,TRBJ1-4,TRBV6-1,-,CASSEGLELFF,TGTGCCAGCAGTGAAGGACTTGAGCTGTTTTTT
-,TRBJ2-1,TRBV6-1,-,CASSSTPFNEQFF,TGTGCCAGCAGTTCTACTCCGTTCAATGAGCAGTTCTTC
-,TRBJ1-2,TRBV29-1,-,CSVVGSKNNYGYTF,TGCAGCGTTGTCGGGAGCAAAAACAACTATGGCTACACCTTC
TRBD2,TRBJ2-4,TRBV7-2,-,CASSLGASGAKNIQYF,TGTGCCAGCAGCTTAGGGGCTAGCGGAGCCAAAAACATTCAGTACTTC
TRBD2,TRBJ2-1,TRBV24-1,-,CATSAPGLRADEQFF,TGTGCCACCAGTGCTCCGGGACTAAGGGCCGATGAGCAGTTCTTC
TRBD2,TRBJ2-3,TRBV11-2,-,CASSLGASGGDTQYF,TGTGCCAGCAGCTTAGGGGCTAGCGGGGGGGATACGCAGTATTTT
TRBD2,TRBJ2-2,TRBV27,-,CASSSRLAGAANTGELFF,TGTGCCAGCAGTTCAAGACTAGCGGGGGCTGCGAACACCGGGGAGCTGTTTTTT
-,TRBJ1-2,TRBV5-1,-,CASRSRGGDYGYTF,TGCGCCAGCAGATCCCGGGGAGGGGACTATGGCTACACCTTC
-,TRBJ2-1,TRBV5-6,-,CASSPDSLSSYNEQFF,TGTGCCAGCAGCCCGGACAGCCTCAGCTCCTACAATGAGCAGTTCTTC
TRBD2,TRBJ2-1,TRBV4-2,-,CASSPAASGTYNEQFF,TGTGCCAGCAGCCCGGCCGCTAGCGGGACCTACAATGAGCAGTTCTTC
TRBD2,TRBJ2-3,TRBV27,-,CASSAPSGGRAATQYF,TGTGCCAGCAGTGCGCCTAGCGGGGGCCGTGCCGCCACGCAGTATTTT
-,TRBJ2-7,TRBV6-2/TRBV6-3,-,CASGLSLTGRANYEQYF,TGTGCCAGCGGCCTTTCGTTAACAGGGCGTGCAAACTACGAGCAGTACTTC
TRBD1,TRBJ2-4,TRBV5-5,-,CASSVTGGINIQYF,TGTGCCAGCAGCGTGACAGGGGGGATAAACATTCAGTACTTC
-,TRBJ2-7,TRBV11-3,-,CASSDRSYEQYF,TGTGCCAGCAGCGACAGGAGCTACGAGCAGTACTTC
TRBD2,TRBJ2-3,TRBV27,-,CASSFGGGAIDTQYF,TGTGCCAGCAGTTTCGGCGGGGGGGCCATCGATACGCAGTATTTT
-,TRBJ1-1,TRBV3-1/TRBV3-2,-,CASSLGSGQNTEAFF,TGTGCCAGCAGCCTTGGTTCGGGACAGAACACTGAAGCTTTCTTT
TRBD1,TRBJ2-3,TRBV9,-,CASSIWDRGVTDTQYF,TGTGCCAGCAGCATTTGGGACAGGGGGGTCACAGATACGCAGTATTTT
-,TRBJ1-6,TRBV19,-,CASSILVNSPNSPLHF,TGTGCCAGTAGTATTTTAGTGAACAGCCCGAATTCACCCCTCCACTTT
-,TRBJ1-5,TRBV5-1,-,CASSLHPGNQPQHF,TGCGCCAGCAGCTTGCACCCAGGGAATCAGCCCCAGCATTTT
-,TRBJ2-6,TRBV5-1,-,CASSLAGPGANVLTF,TGCGCCAGCAGCTTGGCGGGTCCTGGGGCCAACGTCCTGACTTTC
-,TRBJ1-4,TRBV6-6,-,CASSYPTEKLFF,TGTGCCAGCAGTTACCCGACAGAAAAACTGTTTTTT
-,TRBJ2-5,TRBV6-6,-,CASSYSPPGKETQYF,TGTGCCAGCAGTTACTCCCCCCCGGGAAAAGAGACCCAGTACTTC
TRBD1,TRBJ1-3,TRBV9,-,CASSVLGTGNSGNTIYF,TGTGCCAGCAGCGTATTAGGGACAGGCAACTCTGGAAACACCATATATTTT
-,TRBJ2-5,TRBV18,few,CASSPAGETQYF,TGTGCCAGCTCCCCGGCGGGGGAGACCCAGTACTTC
-,TRBJ2-5,TRBV3-1/TRBV3-2,-,CASSQEFTGQETQYF,TGTGCCAGCAGCCAAGAATTTACAGGTCAAGAGACCCAGTACTTC